A selection of T cell receptor beta chains follows, all from one sample in a study of blood T cell repertoires in COVID-19. Method: immunoSEQ multiplex PCR; TCRdb's copy keeps in-frame clones and lacks some. This table holds 200,000 to 300,000 clones, around 87% found once. Sequenced material: peripheral blood. These receptor sequences come from a man aged 55 to 69 who had recovered from COVID-19. CDR3s include the opening cysteine and the closing phenylalanine or tryptophan. The order of the fields is V gene, clone size, J gene, D gene, CDR3 DNA, CDR3 protein. A D gene is named only where the DNA matches it firmly. Only some rows state a clone size, as once, few, many or a class for expanded clones.

V gene: TRBV7-6
clone size: NA
J gene: TRBJ2-6
D gene: NA
CDR3 DNA: TGTGCCAGCAGCCTGGCGGGGTTGAAGGGGGCCAACGTCCTGACTTTC
CDR3 protein: CASSLAGLKGANVLTF

V gene: TRBV3-1/TRBV3-2
clone size: NA
J gene: TRBJ2-7
D gene: NA
CDR3 DNA: TGTGCCAGAGAGGTCCCGCGGTCCTACGAGCAGTACTTC
CDR3 protein: CAREVPRSYEQYF

V gene: TRBV6-1
clone size: once
J gene: TRBJ1-2
D gene: TRBD1
CDR3 DNA: TGTGCCAGCAGTGACAGGACAGGGGCCCCCATCCGGGGTGGCTACACCTTC
CDR3 protein: CASSDRTGAPIRGGYTF

V gene: TRBV7-6
clone size: NA
J gene: TRBJ2-3
D gene: TRBD1
CDR3 DNA: TGTGCCAGCAGCTCCGGGACAGGGGATCTTGATACGCAGTATTTT
CDR3 protein: CASSSGTGDLDTQYF

V gene: TRBV5-1
clone size: NA
J gene: TRBJ2-7
D gene: NA
CDR3 DNA: TGCGCCAGCCAGGGGGGAAGCGAGCAGTACTTC
CDR3 protein: CASQGGSEQYF

V gene: TRBV28
clone size: NA
J gene: TRBJ1-5
D gene: TRBD1
CDR3 DNA: TGTGCCAGCAGTTTAGACAGGGTCGATCAGCCCCAGCATTTT
CDR3 protein: CASSLDRVDQPQHF

V gene: TRBV5-8
clone size: NA
J gene: TRBJ2-2
D gene: NA
CDR3 DNA: TGTGCCAGCAGCTTCCGGAGCCGGTACACCGGGGAGCTGTTTTTT
CDR3 protein: CASSFRSRYTGELFF

V gene: TRBV6-2/TRBV6-3
clone size: NA
J gene: TRBJ2-5
D gene: TRBD1
CDR3 DNA: TGTGCCAGCAGTTATGCTCCGGGGACAGGGGGCGCCGGGCAAGAGACCCAGTACTTC
CDR3 protein: CASSYAPGTGGAGQETQYF

V gene: TRBV14
clone size: NA
J gene: TRBJ2-2
D gene: NA
CDR3 DNA: TGTGCCAGCAGCCAAGAGACAGGTCCGCTGTTTTTT
CDR3 protein: CASSQETGPLFF

V gene: TRBV11-2
clone size: NA
J gene: TRBJ1-2
D gene: TRBD1
CDR3 DNA: TGTGCCAGCAGCCGTTCGACAGGGGCCCTATCAGCTAACTATGGCTACACCTTC
CDR3 protein: CASSRSTGALSANYGYTF

V gene: TRBV6-5
clone size: NA
J gene: TRBJ2-1
D gene: NA
CDR3 DNA: TGTGCCAGCAGGACACCTGCCTACAATGAGCAGTTCTTC
CDR3 protein: CASRTPAYNEQFF

V gene: TRBV18
clone size: NA
J gene: TRBJ1-2
D gene: NA
CDR3 DNA: TGTGCCAGCTCACAAGCCGGGACTCTGGATGGCTACACCTTC
CDR3 protein: CASSQAGTLDGYTF

V gene: TRBV7-9
clone size: few
J gene: TRBJ1-2
D gene: NA
CDR3 DNA: TGTGCCAGCAGCTTAGGGAGGGATGGCTACACCTTC
CDR3 protein: CASSLGRDGYTF

V gene: TRBV19
clone size: NA
J gene: TRBJ1-1
D gene: TRBD1
CDR3 DNA: TGTGCCAGTAGGGGACTAGGGACAGTGCTTGAAGCTTTCTTT
CDR3 protein: CASRGLGTVLEAFF

V gene: TRBV7-9
clone size: NA
J gene: TRBJ2-7
D gene: TRBD2
CDR3 DNA: TGTGCCAGCAGCTTAGCGACTAGCGGGGGGGCCCGCTCCTACGAGCAGTACTTC
CDR3 protein: CASSLATSGGARSYEQYF

V gene: TRBV2
clone size: NA
J gene: TRBJ2-3
D gene: NA
CDR3 DNA: TGTGCCAGCAGGACGCAAACAGGCACAGATACGCAGTATTTT
CDR3 protein: CASRTQTGTDTQYF

V gene: TRBV6-5
clone size: NA
J gene: TRBJ2-3
D gene: TRBD1
CDR3 DNA: TGTGCCAGCCGGGACAGGGGGGGAGCAGATACGCAGTATTTT
CDR3 protein: CASRDRGGADTQYF

V gene: TRBV5-1
clone size: NA
J gene: TRBJ2-1
D gene: TRBD2
CDR3 DNA: TGCGCCAGCAGCTCCCTTAGCGGGGGGTACAATGAGCAGTTCTTC
CDR3 protein: CASSSLSGGYNEQFF

V gene: TRBV7-9
clone size: NA
J gene: TRBJ2-3
D gene: NA
CDR3 DNA: TGTGCCAGCAGCTTAGTGGGCAGGACTTTAGGGGATACGCAGTATTTT
CDR3 protein: CASSLVGRTLGDTQYF

V gene: TRBV2
clone size: NA
J gene: TRBJ1-4
D gene: TRBD1
CDR3 DNA: TGTGCCAGCAGAGAGCGACAGGGGACTGAAAAACTGTTTTTT
CDR3 protein: CASRERQGTEKLFF

V gene: TRBV11-2
clone size: NA
J gene: TRBJ2-1
D gene: TRBD2
CDR3 DNA: TGTGCCAGCAGCTTAGATCCCGGGGGGGGAGAGCAGTTCTTC
CDR3 protein: CASSLDPGGGEQFF

V gene: TRBV19
clone size: NA
J gene: TRBJ1-5
D gene: TRBD1
CDR3 DNA: TGTGCCAGTAGTATATCTCAGGGGGCTTTTGGTCAGCCCCAGCATTTT
CDR3 protein: CASSISQGAFGQPQHF

V gene: TRBV6-4
clone size: NA
J gene: TRBJ1-2
D gene: TRBD1
CDR3 DNA: TGTGCCAGCAGACTAACAGGGGACGGACCCTATGGCTACACCTTC
CDR3 protein: CASRLTGDGPYGYTF

V gene: TRBV18
clone size: NA
J gene: TRBJ2-7
D gene: TRBD1
CDR3 DNA: TGTGCCAGCTCACCAATTGAGGGACAGAGACACTTC
CDR3 protein: CASSPIEGQRHF

V gene: TRBV7-2
clone size: once
J gene: TRBJ1-1
D gene: NA
CDR3 DNA: TGTGCCAGCAGCTTAGCAGGGGTAATCACTGAAGCTTTCTTT
CDR3 protein: CASSLAGVITEAFF

V gene: TRBV5-4
clone size: NA
J gene: TRBJ2-3
D gene: TRBD2
CDR3 DNA: TGTGCCAGCAGCTCCGATGGAGCGGGGGGAAGGGGTACGCAGTATTTT
CDR3 protein: CASSSDGAGGRGTQYF

V gene: TRBV3-1/TRBV3-2
clone size: NA
J gene: TRBJ1-1
D gene: NA
CDR3 DNA: TGTGCCAGCAGCCAAGGGGACACTAGGTACACTGAAGCTTTCTTT
CDR3 protein: CASSQGDTRYTEAFF

V gene: TRBV5-1
clone size: NA
J gene: TRBJ1-2
D gene: TRBD1
CDR3 DNA: TGCGCCAGCACCTTTACAGGGGGCGATGGCTACACCTTC
CDR3 protein: CASTFTGGDGYTF

V gene: TRBV10-3
clone size: NA
J gene: TRBJ2-2
D gene: TRBD1
CDR3 DNA: TGTGCCATCCAAGACGGACAGGGGAGGACCGGGGAGCTGTTTTTT
CDR3 protein: CAIQDGQGRTGELFF

V gene: TRBV5-1
clone size: NA
J gene: TRBJ1-1
D gene: TRBD1
CDR3 DNA: TGCGCCAGCAGATTGACAGGGGAAAGGAACACTGAAGCTTTCTTT
CDR3 protein: CASRLTGERNTEAFF

V gene: TRBV5-1
clone size: once
J gene: TRBJ1-2
D gene: TRBD1
CDR3 DNA: TGCGCCAGCAGCATACAGGGGGATGCTGGCTACACCTTC
CDR3 protein: CASSIQGDAGYTF

V gene: TRBV7-9
clone size: once
J gene: TRBJ2-1
D gene: TRBD2
CDR3 DNA: TGTGCCAGCAGCACCACTAGCGGGGGGCCCCATGAGCAGTTCTTC
CDR3 protein: CASSTTSGGPHEQFF

V gene: TRBV5-8
clone size: NA
J gene: TRBJ1-3
D gene: NA
CDR3 DNA: TGTGCCAGCAGCCCTCAACAGTGGTCCAGAAACACCATATATTTT
CDR3 protein: CASSPQQWSRNTIYF

V gene: TRBV11-2
clone size: NA
J gene: TRBJ2-1
D gene: TRBD1
CDR3 DNA: TGTGCCAGCAGCAATGGACAGGGGGCTTTGTACAATGAGCAGTTCTTC
CDR3 protein: CASSNGQGALYNEQFF

V gene: TRBV20-1
clone size: NA
J gene: TRBJ2-7
D gene: NA
CDR3 DNA: TGCAGTGCTAGTCATGGCACAAACTACGAGCAGTACTTC
CDR3 protein: CSASHGTNYEQYF

V gene: TRBV7-8
clone size: NA
J gene: TRBJ2-7
D gene: TRBD1
CDR3 DNA: TGTGCCAGCAGCTCGGACAGGGCCCTTTACGAGCAGTACTTC
CDR3 protein: CASSSDRALYEQYF

V gene: TRBV5-1
clone size: NA
J gene: TRBJ2-1
D gene: NA
CDR3 DNA: TGCGCCAGCAGCATACCGAGCTCCTACAATGAGCAGTTCTTC
CDR3 protein: CASSIPSSYNEQFF

V gene: TRBV9
clone size: NA
J gene: TRBJ1-2
D gene: NA
CDR3 DNA: TGTGCCAGCACCCCTGGGGAGGGGGCTAACTATGGCTACACCTTC
CDR3 protein: CASTPGEGANYGYTF